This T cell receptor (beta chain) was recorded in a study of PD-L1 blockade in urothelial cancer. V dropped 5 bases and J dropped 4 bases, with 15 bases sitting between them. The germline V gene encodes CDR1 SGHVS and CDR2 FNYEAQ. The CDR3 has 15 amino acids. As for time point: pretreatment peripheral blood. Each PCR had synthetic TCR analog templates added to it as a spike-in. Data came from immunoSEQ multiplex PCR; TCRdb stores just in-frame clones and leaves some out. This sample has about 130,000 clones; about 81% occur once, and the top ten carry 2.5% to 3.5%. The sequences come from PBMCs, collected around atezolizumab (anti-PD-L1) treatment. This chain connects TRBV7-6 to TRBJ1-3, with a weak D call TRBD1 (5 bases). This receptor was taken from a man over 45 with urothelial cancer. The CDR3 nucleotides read TGTGCCAGCAGCCAAGAGGGGACTCAAGGAAACACCATATATTTT. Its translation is CASSQEGTQGNTIYF.